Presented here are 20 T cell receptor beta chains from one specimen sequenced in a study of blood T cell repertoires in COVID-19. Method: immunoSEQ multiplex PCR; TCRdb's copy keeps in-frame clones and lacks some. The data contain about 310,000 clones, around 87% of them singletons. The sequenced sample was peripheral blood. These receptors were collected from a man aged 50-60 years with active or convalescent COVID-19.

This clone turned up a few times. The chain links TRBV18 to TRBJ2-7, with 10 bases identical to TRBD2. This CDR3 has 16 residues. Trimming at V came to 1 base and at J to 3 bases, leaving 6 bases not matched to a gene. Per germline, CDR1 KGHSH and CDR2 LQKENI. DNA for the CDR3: TGTGCCAGCTCACCACTCCCTAGCGGGAGAGTCTACGAGCAGTACTTC. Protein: CASSPLPSGRVYEQYF.

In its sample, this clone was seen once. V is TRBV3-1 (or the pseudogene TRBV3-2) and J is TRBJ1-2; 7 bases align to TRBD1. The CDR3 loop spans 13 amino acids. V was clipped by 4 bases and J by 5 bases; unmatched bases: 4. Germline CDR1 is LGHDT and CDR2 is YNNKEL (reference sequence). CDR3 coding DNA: TGTGCCAGCAGCCTCGGACAGGTTTATGGCTACACCTTC. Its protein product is CASSLGQVYGYTF.

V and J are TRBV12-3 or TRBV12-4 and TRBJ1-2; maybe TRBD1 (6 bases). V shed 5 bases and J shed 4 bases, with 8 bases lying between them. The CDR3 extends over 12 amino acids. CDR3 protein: CASSGQTYGYTF. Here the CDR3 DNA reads TGTGCCAGCAGTGGACAGACCTATGGCTACACCTTC.

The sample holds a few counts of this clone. The CDR3 loop is CASSQGYGQGNEQYF. In nucleotides, the CDR3 is TGTGCCAGCAGCCAAGGCTACGGACAGGGAAACGAGCAGTACTTC. V and J are TRBV3-1 (or the pseudogene TRBV3-2) and TRBJ2-7, with 8 positions matching TRBD1. The CDR3 spans 15 residues. Trimming cost V 1 base and J 5 bases; bases outside gene matches: 7. CDR1 LGHDT and CDR2 YNNKEL come from the germline V gene (reference sequence).

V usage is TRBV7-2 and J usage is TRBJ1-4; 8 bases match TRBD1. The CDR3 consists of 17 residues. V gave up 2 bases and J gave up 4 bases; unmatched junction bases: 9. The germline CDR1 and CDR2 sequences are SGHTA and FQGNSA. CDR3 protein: CASSLWTGSDLNEKLFF. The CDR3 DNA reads TGTGCCAGCAGCTTATGGACAGGGAGCGATCTTAATGAAAAACTGTTTTTT.

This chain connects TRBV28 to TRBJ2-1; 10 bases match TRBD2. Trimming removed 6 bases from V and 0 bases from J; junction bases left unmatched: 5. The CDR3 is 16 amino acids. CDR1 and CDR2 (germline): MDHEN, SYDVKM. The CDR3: CASRGLARSSYNEQFF. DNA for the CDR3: TGTGCCAGCAGGGGACTAGCGCGAAGCTCCTACAATGAGCAGTTCTTC.

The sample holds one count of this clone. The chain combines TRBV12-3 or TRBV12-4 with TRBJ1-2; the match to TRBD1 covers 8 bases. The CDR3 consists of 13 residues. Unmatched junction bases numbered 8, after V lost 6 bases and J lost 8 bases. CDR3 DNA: TGTGCCAGCAGCTACAACAGGGGGACCGGCTACACCTTC. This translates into CASSYNRGTGYTF.

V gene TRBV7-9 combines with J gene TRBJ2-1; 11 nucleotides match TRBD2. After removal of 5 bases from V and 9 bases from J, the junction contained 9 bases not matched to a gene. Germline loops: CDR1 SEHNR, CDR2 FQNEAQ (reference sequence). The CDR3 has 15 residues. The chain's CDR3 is CASSVGLAEGAEQFF. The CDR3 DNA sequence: TGTGCCAGCAGCGTGGGACTAGCGGAGGGGGCTGAGCAGTTCTTC.

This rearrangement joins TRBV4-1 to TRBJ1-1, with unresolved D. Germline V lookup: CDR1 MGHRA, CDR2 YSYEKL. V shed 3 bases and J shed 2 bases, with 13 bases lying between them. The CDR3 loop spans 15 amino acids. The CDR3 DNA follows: TGCGCCAGCAGCCAGGCCCCGGGGTCTAACACTGAAGCTTTCTTT. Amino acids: CASSQAPGSNTEAFF.

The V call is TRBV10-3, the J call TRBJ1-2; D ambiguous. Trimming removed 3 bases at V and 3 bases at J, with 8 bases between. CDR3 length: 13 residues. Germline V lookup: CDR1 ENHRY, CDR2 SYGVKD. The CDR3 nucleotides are TGTGCCATCAGTGACACTATTGACTATGGCTACACCTTC. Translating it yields CAISDTIDYGYTF.

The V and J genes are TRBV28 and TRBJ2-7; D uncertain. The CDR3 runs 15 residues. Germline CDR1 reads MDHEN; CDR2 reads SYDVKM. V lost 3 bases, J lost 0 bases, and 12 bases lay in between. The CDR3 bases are TGTGCCAGCAGTTTCAGCAGGATGAGCTCCTACGAGCAGTACTTC. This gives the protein CASSFSRMSSYEQYF.

The CDR3 sequence: CASSYSREGYGYTF. The CDR3 DNA is TGTGCCAGCAGTTACTCCAGGGAAGGCTATGGCTACACCTTC. This sequence joins TRBV6-5 and TRBJ1-2; D is possibly TRBD1 (5 bases). Trimming took 0 bases from V and 4 from J, leaving 9 bases between them. This CDR3 contains 14 residues. Germline CDR1 MNHEY, CDR2 SVGAGI.

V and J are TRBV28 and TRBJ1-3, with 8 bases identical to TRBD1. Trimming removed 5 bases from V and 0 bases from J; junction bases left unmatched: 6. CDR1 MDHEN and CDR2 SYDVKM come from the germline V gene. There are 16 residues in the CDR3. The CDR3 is CASSLGTGVSGNTIYF. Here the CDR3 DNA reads TGTGCCAGCAGTCTAGGGACAGGCGTCTCTGGAAACACCATATATTTT.

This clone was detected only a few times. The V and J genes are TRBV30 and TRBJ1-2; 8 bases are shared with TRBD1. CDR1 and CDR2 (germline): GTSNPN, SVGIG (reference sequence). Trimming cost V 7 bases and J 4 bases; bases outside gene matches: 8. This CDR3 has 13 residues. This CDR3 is CAYSRDRPYGYTF. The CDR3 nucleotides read TGTGCCTATTCCCGGGACAGGCCCTATGGCTACACCTTC.

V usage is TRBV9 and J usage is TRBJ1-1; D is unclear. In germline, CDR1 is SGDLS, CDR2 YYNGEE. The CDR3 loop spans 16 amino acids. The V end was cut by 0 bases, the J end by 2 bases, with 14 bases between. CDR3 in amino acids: CASSVDPRPGNTEAFF. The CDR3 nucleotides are TGTGCCAGCAGCGTAGACCCGAGACCGGGAAACACTGAAGCTTTCTTT.

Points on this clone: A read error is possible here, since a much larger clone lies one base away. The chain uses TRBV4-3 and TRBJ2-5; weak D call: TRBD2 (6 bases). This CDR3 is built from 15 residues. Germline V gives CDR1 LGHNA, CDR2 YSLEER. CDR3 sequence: CARSRLESRGETQYF. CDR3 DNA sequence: TGCGCCCGCAGCCGCCTCGAATCGCGGGGAGAGACCCAGTACTTC.

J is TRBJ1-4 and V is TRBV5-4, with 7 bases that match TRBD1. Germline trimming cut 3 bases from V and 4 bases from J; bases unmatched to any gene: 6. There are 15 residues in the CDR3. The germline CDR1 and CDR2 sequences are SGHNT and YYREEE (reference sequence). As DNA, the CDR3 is TGTGCCAGCAGCTCCCCTGACAGGGATAATGAAAAACTGTTTTTT. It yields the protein CASSSPDRDNEKLFF. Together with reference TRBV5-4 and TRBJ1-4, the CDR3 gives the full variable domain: ETGVTQSPTHLIKTRGQQVTLRCSSQSGHNTVSWYQQALGQGPQFIFQYYREEENGRGNFPPRFSGLQFPNYSSELNVNALELDDSALYLCASSSPDRDNEKLFFGSGTQLSVL.

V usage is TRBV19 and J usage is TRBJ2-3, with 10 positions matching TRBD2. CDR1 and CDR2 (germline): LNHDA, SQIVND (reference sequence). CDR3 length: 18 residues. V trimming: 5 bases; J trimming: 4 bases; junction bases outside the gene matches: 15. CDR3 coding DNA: TGTGCCAGTAGTGGGGGGGAATGGCTAGCGGGAGTGGCAGATACGCAGTATTTT. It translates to CASSGGEWLAGVADTQYF. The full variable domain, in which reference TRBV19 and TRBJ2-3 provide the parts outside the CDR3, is DGGITQSPKYLFRKEGQNVTLSCEQNLNHDAMYWYRQDPGQGLRLIYYSQIVNDFQKGDIAEGYSVSREKKESFPLTVTSAQKNPTAFYLCASSGGEWLAGVADTQYFGPGTRLTVL.

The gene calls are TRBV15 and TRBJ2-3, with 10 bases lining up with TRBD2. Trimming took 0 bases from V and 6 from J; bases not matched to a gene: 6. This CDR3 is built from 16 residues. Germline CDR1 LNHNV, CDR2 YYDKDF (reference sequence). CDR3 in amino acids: CATSRDQAGGRDTQYF. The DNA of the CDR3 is TGTGCCACCAGCAGAGATCAAGCGGGGGGGAGGGATACGCAGTATTTT. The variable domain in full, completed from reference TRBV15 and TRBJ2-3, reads DAMVIQNPRYQVTQFGKPVTLSCSQTLNHNVMYWYQQKSSQAPKLLFHYYDKDFNNEADTPDNFQSRRPNTSFCFLDIRSPGLGDTAMYLCATSRDQAGGRDTQYFGPGTRLTVL.

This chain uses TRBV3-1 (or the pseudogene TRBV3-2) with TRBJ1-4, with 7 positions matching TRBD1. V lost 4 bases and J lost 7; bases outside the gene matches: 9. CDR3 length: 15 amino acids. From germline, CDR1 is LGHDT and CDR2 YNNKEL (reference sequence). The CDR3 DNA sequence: TGTGCCAGCAGCCCGTCAGGGACAGCGGGTGAAAAACTGTTTTTT. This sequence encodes CASSPSGTAGEKLFF.